The entry below gives a single TCR beta chain sequence along with its context. This sample is part of a study of blood T cells in healthy people across ages. A J-beta primer mix and a sample-barcoded 5' primer were used in a second PCR of about 6 to 12 cycles. TCRdb re-called the 5' RACE reads through MiXCR, storing one row per CDR3 protein. This table holds around 900,000 distinct CDR3 sequences, 51% found once. The sequenced sample consisted of blood. The TCR sequence derives from a woman aged 60-75 years in good health.

CDR3: CASRVSGRDTDTQYF. CDR3 coding DNA: TGTGCCAGCAGAGTTAGCGGTCGGGACACAGATACGCAGTATTTT. The chain combines TRBV6-2 or TRBV6-3 with TRBJ2-3; weak D call: TRBD2 (6 bases). CDR1 is MNHEY and CDR2 is SVGEGT in the germline V gene. There are 15 residues in the CDR3. Trimming took 6 bases from V and 2 from J, leaving 15 bases between them.